Listed below are T cell receptor beta chains from one sample, sequenced in a study of shared clonotypes between healthy human individuals. Sequenced by immunoSEQ multiplex PCR; TCRdb stores in-frame clones only, minus some. This table holds 2 million to 3 million clones, more than 85% found once. Sequenced sample: naive CD4+ T cells from PBMCs. All receptors derive from a man aged 18 to 29 in good health. Some clones in this sample may be carry-over from other donors' samples. Both conserved end residues are part of each CDR3. A D gene is named only where the DNA matches it firmly. Clone size is stated in some rows and not others, as once, few, many or a class when expanded.

d_call,clone_size,j_call,v_call,cdr3_nt,cdr3_aa
TRBD1,.,TRBJ2-5,TRBV18,TGTGCCAGCTCACCAGGGACAGCGGAGACCCAGTACTTC,CASSPGTAETQYF
.,.,TRBJ2-3,TRBV7-3,TGTGCCAGCAGCCGGGGGCACGAGGCAGATACGCAGTATTTT,CASSRGHEADTQYF
TRBD2,.,TRBJ2-3,TRBV5-6,TGTGCCAGCAGCCTCAACCGGGGGGGATGGAGTAGCACAGATACGCAGTATTTT,CASSLNRGGWSSTDTQYF
.,.,TRBJ1-1,TRBV11-3,TGTGCCAGCAGCCCAAGTGACGGTGAAGCTTTCTTT,CASSPSDGEAFF
.,.,TRBJ1-2,TRBV7-9,TGTGCCAGCAGCTTAGAGGTCACCGTTTATGGCTACACCTTC,CASSLEVTVYGYTF
.,.,TRBJ1-2,TRBV28,TGTGCCAGCACCCTACCCGGGGTTGGGGGCTACACCTTC,CASTLPGVGGYTF
.,.,TRBJ1-2,TRBV4-1,TGCGCCAGCAGCCACCCGGGTTGGGGTCAGGGGTTTGTCTACACCTTC,CASSHPGWGQGFVYTF
TRBD1,.,TRBJ1-2,TRBV27,TGTGCCAGCAGTTTACGGGGATCGGGGACAGGGGGGCGCCCTTATGGCTACACCTTC,CASSLRGSGTGGRPYGYTF
TRBD1,.,TRBJ2-1,TRBV29-1,TGCAGCGCCGTCCTAGGGACAGGGGACAATGAGCAGTTCTTC,CSAVLGTGDNEQFF
.,few,TRBJ2-5,TRBV5-1,TGCGCCAGCAGCTTGTTGGGGGGAGAGACCCAGTACTTC,CASSLLGGETQYF
.,.,TRBJ2-1,TRBV29-1,TGCAGCGTTGGGATCCGGGCGGGGAATGAGCAGTTCTTC,CSVGIRAGNEQFF
TRBD1,.,TRBJ1-1,TRBV18,TGTGCCAGCTCACCCAGGGGGGCCATGAACACTGAAGCTTTCTTT,CASSPRGAMNTEAFF
.,once,TRBJ1-4,TRBV15,TGTGCCACCAGCAGAAAGGACAGAGGAGATGAAAAACTGTTTTTT,CATSRKDRGDEKLFF
TRBD1,once,TRBJ1-6,TRBV2,TGTGCCAGCAGTGGGACAGGTTCTAATTCACCCCTCCACTTT,CASSGTGSNSPLHF
.,.,TRBJ1-2,TRBV23-1,TGCGCCAGCAACCATACAGCTTACTATGGCTACACCTTC,CASNHTAYYGYTF
.,.,TRBJ2-7,TRBV11-2,TGTGCCAGCAGCTTAGGTCAGACTTCCTCCTACGAGCAGTACTTC,CASSLGQTSSYEQYF
.,.,TRBJ2-7,TRBV7-6,TGTGCCAGCAGCTTAGGGGCCAGAGGAAGGGGAGAGCAGTACTTC,CASSLGARGRGEQYF
.,once,TRBJ1-1,TRBV5-1,TGCGCCAGCAGCTTGTCTGGTCCCATGAACACTGAAGCTTTCTTT,CASSLSGPMNTEAFF
.,.,TRBJ2-5,TRBV19,TGTGCCAGTAGTAGGTTCGCTCTCGGCGAAGAGACCCAGTACTTC,CASSRFALGEETQYF
TRBD1,.,TRBJ1-1,TRBV19,TGTGCCACGAGGCAGTACGAGGGGGCCTCAGACACTGAAGCTTTCTTT,CATRQYEGASDTEAFF
.,.,TRBJ1-5,TRBV19,TGTGCCAGTAGTATAGATCAGGGGTTTGGGCCCCAGCATTTT,CASSIDQGFGPQHF
.,.,TRBJ2-5,TRBV7-2,TGTGCCAGCAGCCCACGGGGGGACACCTACACCCAAGAGACCCAGTACTTC,CASSPRGDTYTQETQYF
TRBD2,.,TRBJ2-1,TRBV20-1,TGCAGTGGCGGGAGCTGGAATGAGCAGTTCTTC,CSGGSWNEQFF
TRBD2,.,TRBJ2-2,TRBV5-1,TGCGCCAGCAGCTCGGGCGGGAGTAATTCCGGGGAGCTGTTTTTT,CASSSGGSNSGELFF
TRBD1,.,TRBJ1-2,TRBV6-4,TGTGCCAGCAGAGACAGGGGTGGCTACACCTTC,CASRDRGGYTF
.,.,TRBJ1-4,TRBV2,TGTGCCAGCACCCCCTGGGGGGTAGGTGAAAAACTGTTTTTT,CASTPWGVGEKLFF
.,.,TRBJ1-3,TRBV6-5,TGTGCCAGCAGTTACTCGGGACTGAGCTCTGGAAACACCATATATTTT,CASSYSGLSSGNTIYF
.,.,TRBJ2-1,TRBV11-2,TGTGCCAGCAGCTTAGATCAGCGGGGACAGTCCTACAATGAGCAGTTCTTC,CASSLDQRGQSYNEQFF
.,.,TRBJ2-2,TRBV7-8,TGTGCCAGCAGCAATAATCGCCGGGAGCTGTTTTTT,CASSNNRRELFF
.,.,TRBJ1-2,TRBV6-1,TGTGCCAGCAGTGGAAGACAGAATACCTATGGCTACACCTTC,CASSGRQNTYGYTF
.,.,TRBJ1-1,TRBV7-9,TGTGCCAGCAGCTTTGGGGGGTTCACTGAAGCTTTCTTT,CASSFGGFTEAFF
.,.,TRBJ2-5,TRBV6-5,TGTGCCAGCAGTGGTAGCGTGCGCCGGGAGACCCAGTACTTC,CASSGSVRRETQYF
.,.,TRBJ1-6,TRBV7-9,TGTGCCAGCAGCCTTCCGGCTGCACGATCACCCCTCCACTTT,CASSLPAARSPLHF
TRBD1,.,TRBJ2-5,TRBV7-2,TGTGCCAGCAGCTTAATGGGACAGCAAGAGACCCAGTACTTC,CASSLMGQQETQYF
.,.,TRBJ2-1,TRBV5-4,TGTGCCAGCAGCTTGAAAGCGGTTGGCTCCTACAATGAGCAGTTCTTC,CASSLKAVGSYNEQFF
.,.,TRBJ1-1,TRBV5-1,TGCGCCAGCAGCTTCGGGACGGTTGTGAACACTGAAGCTTTCTTT,CASSFGTVVNTEAFF
.,.,TRBJ1-1,TRBV5-1,TGCGCCAGCAGCTTGCGAGGAGAGAACACTGAAGCTTTCTTT,CASSLRGENTEAFF
TRBD2,.,TRBJ2-7,TRBV7-7,TGTGCCAGCAGCTTATCAGCGGGAGGAAGCGAGCAGTACTTC,CASSLSAGGSEQYF
.,.,TRBJ1-5,TRBV14,TGTGCCAGCAGCTTAGAAAAAGACAGCAATAGCAATCAGCCCCAGCATTTT,CASSLEKDSNSNQPQHF
.,.,TRBJ2-3,TRBV10-2,TGCGCCAGCAGTGTCGGGGTCACAGATACGCAGTATTTT,CASSVGVTDTQYF
.,.,TRBJ2-7,TRBV9,TGTGCCAGCAGCGTAGGAAGGGAGCCCTACGAGCAGTACTTC,CASSVGREPYEQYF
.,.,TRBJ1-5,TRBV7-8,TGTGCCAGCAGCTTAGAGCGCAGGGCGAGCAATCAGCCCCAGCATTTT,CASSLERRASNQPQHF
TRBD1,.,TRBJ2-1,TRBV25-1,TGTGCCAGCAGTGAATCTAAGGACGGGACAGAGACCTACAATGAGCAGTTCTTC,CASSESKDGTETYNEQFF
TRBD2,.,TRBJ2-5,TRBV28,TGTGCCAGCAGTTATCCTAGCGGTTCAGAGACCCAGTACTTC,CASSYPSGSETQYF
TRBD2,.,TRBJ2-2,TRBV7-3,TGTGCCAGCAGCTTATCGGGGCTAGCGGGACTTGCCGGGGAGCTGTTTTTT,CASSLSGLAGLAGELFF
.,.,TRBJ2-7,TRBV5-1,TGCGCCAGCAGCCCCGCCGTAAACTACGAGCAGTACTTC,CASSPAVNYEQYF
TRBD2,.,TRBJ2-3,TRBV10-3,TGTGCCGCAGGGGAGGCTAGCGGGAGAGATACGCAGTATTTT,CAAGEASGRDTQYF
.,once,TRBJ2-7,TRBV18,TGTGCCAGCTCACCACCGAGGGCGCGCTCCTACGAGCAGTACTTC,CASSPPRARSYEQYF
.,.,TRBJ2-5,TRBV6-5,TGTGCCAGCACGGGGTTTCGAGAGACCCAGTACTTC,CASTGFRETQYF
.,.,TRBJ2-1,TRBV30,TGTGCCTGGAGTGGTACCCGCAACTCCTACAATGAGCAGTTCTTC,CAWSGTRNSYNEQFF
TRBD1,.,TRBJ2-5,TRBV6-1,TGTGCCAGCAGTGACGGACAGGGGATTCTGGCCCAGTACTTC,CASSDGQGILAQYF
.,.,TRBJ2-1,TRBV20-1,TGCAGTGCTAGTGGCGAGGACTTGCAGTTCTTC,CSASGEDLQFF
TRBD2,.,TRBJ2-3,TRBV28,TGTGCCAGCAGTTGGACTAGCGGGGGAAGGGGAGATACGCAGTATTTT,CASSWTSGGRGDTQYF
.,.,TRBJ2-2,TRBV29-1,TGCAGCGTTGGAGGGGACACCGGGGAGCTGTTTTTT,CSVGGDTGELFF
TRBD1,.,TRBJ1-1,TRBV6-1,TGTGCCGCGCGGGACAGGGGTTCGATGGCTTTCTTT,CAARDRGSMAFF